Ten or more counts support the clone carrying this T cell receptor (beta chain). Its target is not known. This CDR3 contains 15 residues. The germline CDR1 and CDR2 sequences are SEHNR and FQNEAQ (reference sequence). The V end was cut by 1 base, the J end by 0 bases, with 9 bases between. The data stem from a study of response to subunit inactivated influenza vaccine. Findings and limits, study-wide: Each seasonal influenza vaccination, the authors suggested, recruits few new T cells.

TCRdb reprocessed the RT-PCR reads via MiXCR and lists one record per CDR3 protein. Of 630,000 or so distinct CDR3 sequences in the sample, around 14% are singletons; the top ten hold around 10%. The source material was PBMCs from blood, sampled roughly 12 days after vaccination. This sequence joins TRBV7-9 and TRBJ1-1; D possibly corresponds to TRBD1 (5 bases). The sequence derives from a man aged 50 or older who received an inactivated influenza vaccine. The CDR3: CASSLGGPMNTEAFF. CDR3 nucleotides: TGTGCCAGCAGCTTAGGGGGACCGATGAACACTGAAGCTTTCTTT.